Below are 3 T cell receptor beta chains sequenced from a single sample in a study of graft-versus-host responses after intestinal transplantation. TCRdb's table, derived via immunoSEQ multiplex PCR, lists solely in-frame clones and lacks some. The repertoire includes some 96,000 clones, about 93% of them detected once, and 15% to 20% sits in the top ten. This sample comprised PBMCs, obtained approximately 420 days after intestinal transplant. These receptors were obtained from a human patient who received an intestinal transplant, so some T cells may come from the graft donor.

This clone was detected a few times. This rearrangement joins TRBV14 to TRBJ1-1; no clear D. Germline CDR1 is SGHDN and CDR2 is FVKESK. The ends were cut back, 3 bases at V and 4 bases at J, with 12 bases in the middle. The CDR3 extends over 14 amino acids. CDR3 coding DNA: TGTGCCAGCAGCCAGCCGCCCTGGGGCACTGAAGCTTTCTTT. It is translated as CASSQPPWGTEAFF.

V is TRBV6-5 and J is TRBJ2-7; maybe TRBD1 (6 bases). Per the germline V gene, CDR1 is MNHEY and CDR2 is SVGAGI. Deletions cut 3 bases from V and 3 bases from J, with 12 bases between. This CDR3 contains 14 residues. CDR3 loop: CASSYSRGNYEQYF. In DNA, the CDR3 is TGTGCCAGCAGTTATTCCAGGGGCAACTACGAGCAGTACTTC.

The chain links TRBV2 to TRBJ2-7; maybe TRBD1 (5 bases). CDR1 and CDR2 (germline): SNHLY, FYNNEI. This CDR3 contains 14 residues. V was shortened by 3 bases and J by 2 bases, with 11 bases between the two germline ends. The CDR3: CASSDRVGPYEQYF. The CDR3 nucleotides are TGTGCCAGCAGTGACAGGGTAGGCCCCTACGAGCAGTACTTC.